These T cell receptor beta chains were read from a single sample in a study of T cell responses to AZD1222 COVID-19 vaccine. The data were produced by immunoSEQ multiplex PCR, yet TCRdb's version contains in-frame clones alone and is incomplete. The sample consists of 150,000 to 200,000 clones, 92% of them appearing once. The input for sequencing was peripheral blood, taken 28 days after the second AZD1222 dose. These receptors were obtained from an adult who received the AZD1222 COVID-19 vaccine. The CDR3 runs from the conserved cysteine through the conserved F or W. The order of the fields is clone size, D gene, V gene, J gene, CDR3 DNA, CDR3 protein. D genes are given only for firm matches. Size is stated for part of the rows, as once, few or many counts, or as a class when the clone is expanded.

abundance: NA
d_gene: NA
v_gene: TRBV28
j_gene: TRBJ1-1
CDR3nt: TGTGCCAGCGTCAGTCAAGGGGGGGGCACTGAAGCTTTCTTT
CDR3aa: CASVSQGGGTEAFF

abundance: NA
d_gene: TRBD2
v_gene: TRBV5-1
j_gene: TRBJ2-1
CDR3nt: TGCGCCAGCAGCACCTCTAGCGGTGGGGCGCAGTTCTTC
CDR3aa: CASSTSSGGAQFF

abundance: NA
d_gene: NA
v_gene: TRBV15
j_gene: TRBJ2-2
CDR3nt: TGTGCCACCAGCAGAGAAAGTGAGATCCCCACCGGGGAGCTGTTTTTT
CDR3aa: CATSRESEIPTGELFF

abundance: NA
d_gene: NA
v_gene: TRBV19
j_gene: TRBJ1-5
CDR3nt: TGTGCCAGTACCCTGCTTGAGGAGAGTGGTCAGCCCCAGCATTTT
CDR3aa: CASTLLEESGQPQHF

abundance: NA
d_gene: TRBD1
v_gene: TRBV28
j_gene: TRBJ1-2
CDR3nt: TGTGCCAGCAGTTTAGGGGGTGACAGGGTAGGTGGCTACACCTTC
CDR3aa: CASSLGGDRVGGYTF

abundance: few
d_gene: NA
v_gene: TRBV28
j_gene: TRBJ2-6
CDR3nt: TGTGCCAGCAGTTTATCCTACTCAGGCTCTGGGGCCAACGTCCTGACTTTC
CDR3aa: CASSLSYSGSGANVLTF

abundance: NA
d_gene: NA
v_gene: TRBV15
j_gene: TRBJ2-1
CDR3nt: TGTGCCACCAGCAGAGAAAACGCTGTCAATGAGCAGTTCTTC
CDR3aa: CATSRENAVNEQFF

abundance: NA
d_gene: NA
v_gene: TRBV24-1
j_gene: TRBJ1-2
CDR3nt: TGTGCCACCAGTGATGGAGCAGCTAACTATGGCTACACCTTC
CDR3aa: CATSDGAANYGYTF

abundance: NA
d_gene: NA
v_gene: TRBV7-2
j_gene: TRBJ1-4
CDR3nt: TGTGCCAGCAGCTCGCGAGCCGGGCCCCGAGAAAAACTGTTTTTT
CDR3aa: CASSSRAGPREKLFF

abundance: NA
d_gene: NA
v_gene: TRBV4-3
j_gene: TRBJ2-7
CDR3nt: TGCGCCAGCAGCCAAGATCATGGACTTGGAGGGGTGCCCTACGAGCAGTACTTC
CDR3aa: CASSQDHGLGGVPYEQYF

abundance: NA
d_gene: TRBD2
v_gene: TRBV3-1/TRBV3-2
j_gene: TRBJ2-1
CDR3nt: TGTGCCAGCAGCCAGAATAGCGGGGGGGGTGAGCAGTTCTTC
CDR3aa: CASSQNSGGGEQFF

abundance: NA
d_gene: NA
v_gene: TRBV19
j_gene: TRBJ1-2
CDR3nt: TGTGCCAGTGATCCTACAGGGATAGGGGGCTACACCTTC
CDR3aa: CASDPTGIGGYTF

abundance: NA
d_gene: NA
v_gene: TRBV2
j_gene: TRBJ1-1
CDR3nt: TGTGCCAGCAGAGGAGTCGGCCCGCCTAATGAAGCTTTCTTT
CDR3aa: CASRGVGPPNEAFF

abundance: NA
d_gene: TRBD1
v_gene: TRBV3-1/TRBV3-2
j_gene: TRBJ1-5
CDR3nt: TGTGCCAGCAGCCAGACAGGGATTAATCAGCCCCAGCATTTT
CDR3aa: CASSQTGINQPQHF

abundance: NA
d_gene: NA
v_gene: TRBV15
j_gene: TRBJ1-5
CDR3nt: TGTGCCACCAGCACCGACATTAATAGCAATCAGCCCCAGCATTTT
CDR3aa: CATSTDINSNQPQHF

abundance: once
d_gene: NA
v_gene: TRBV5-1
j_gene: TRBJ2-1
CDR3nt: TGCGCCAGCAGCTTGTGGTGGGACAACTACAATGAGCAGTTCTTC
CDR3aa: CASSLWWDNYNEQFF

abundance: NA
d_gene: NA
v_gene: TRBV15
j_gene: TRBJ1-2
CDR3nt: TGTGCCACCAGCAGAGACCCCCAGGTTGGCTACACCTTC
CDR3aa: CATSRDPQVGYTF

abundance: few
d_gene: TRBD1
v_gene: TRBV6-6
j_gene: TRBJ2-7
CDR3nt: TGTGCCAGCAGTTACGGGACAGGGGGCGACGAGCAGTACTTC
CDR3aa: CASSYGTGGDEQYF

abundance: NA
d_gene: NA
v_gene: TRBV25-1
j_gene: TRBJ1-1
CDR3nt: TGTGCCAGCAGTGAATACTTCGCAGGGGAAGCTTTCTTT
CDR3aa: CASSEYFAGEAFF

abundance: NA
d_gene: TRBD2
v_gene: TRBV3-1/TRBV3-2
j_gene: TRBJ2-2
CDR3nt: TGTGCCAGCAGCGCAGGACTAGCGGGAGGGTCCGGGGAGCTGTTTTTT
CDR3aa: CASSAGLAGGSGELFF